The source of this TCR beta chain is a study of blood T cell repertoires in COVID-19. Study-wide background: The origin of the acute and convalescent COVID-19 samples was the United States, Italy and Spain. In each case, the material was cDNA or gDNA derived from T cells, B-cell-depleted T cells, or PBMCs.

CDR3 length: 13 residues. Germline V gene lookup returns CDR1 MDHEN and CDR2 SYDVKM. V was shortened by 5 bases and J by 7 bases, with 15 bases between the two germline ends. TCRdb's copy holds only in-frame clones and misses some; the assay was immunoSEQ multiplex PCR. The sample lists 110,000 to 150,000 clones, around 80% occurring once. This chain uses TRBV28 with TRBJ2-7, with D perhaps matching TRBD2 (5 bases). Input material: peripheral blood. The source of this sequence is a woman aged 55-69 years with acute or convalescent COVID-19. The CDR3 spells CASSPRGLGEQYF. In DNA form, the CDR3 reads TGTGCCAGCAGTCCCCGCGGGCTAGGGGAGCAGTACTTC.